This record looks at one T cell receptor (beta chain) sequence and its context. Trimming removed 3 bases at V and 0 bases at J, with 17 bases between. This CDR3 has 18 residues. Germline lookup yields CDR1 MDHEN and CDR2 SYDVKM. Libraries were prepared by immunoSEQ multiplex PCR; TCRdb keeps only in-frame clonotypes and omits some of them. Of more than 55,000 clones in the sample, more than 80% were seen once. This sample stems from a study of T cell changes during pregnancy in multiple sclerosis. The chain couples TRBV28 to TRBJ1-4, with D perhaps TRBD1 (6 bases). Material: peripheral blood, obtained in the third trimester of pregnancy. This receptor was obtained from a female donor with multiple sclerosis, enrolled in a pregnancy study. The CDR3 nucleotides are TGTGCCAGCAGTTTTTGGGACATAGGAAGGACAACTAATGAAAAACTGTTTTTT. Its translation is CASSFWDIGRTTNEKLFF. Complete variable domain (other parts from reference TRBV28 and TRBJ1-4): DVKVTQSSRYLVKRTGEKVFLECVQDMDHENMFWYRQDPGLGLRLIYFSYDVKMKEKGDIPEGYSVSREKKERFSLILESASTNQTSMYLCASSFWDIGRTTNEKLFFGSGTQLSVL.